This TCR beta chain came from a study of blood T cell repertoires in COVID-19. For the study at large: PBMCs, B-cell-depleted T cells, or T cells provided the cDNA or gDNA that made up the material.

The junction had 8 bases not matched to a gene; V was cut back by 5 bases and J by 6 bases. Germline assignment: CDR1 MDHEN and CDR2 SYDVKM. This CDR3 region has 15 residues. Study processing details: Amplification of reference gene primers provided the estimated nucleated cell counts. The method was immunoSEQ multiplex PCR; TCRdb's version includes in-frame clones alone and lacks a portion of them. V, J and clone size reflect that table, while D and trimming were determined from the DNA. The table has approximately 90,000 clones, around 88% seen once. V gene TRBV28 combines with J gene TRBJ2-7, with TRBD1 identical over 12 bases. This sequence originates from an elderly man with active or convalescent COVID-19. The specimen was peripheral blood. CDR3 sequence: CASSPPGQGAGEQYF. The CDR3 DNA sequence: TGTGCCAGCAGTCCGCCGGGACAGGGGGCTGGCGAGCAGTACTTC.